Below, one TCR beta chain is given with its context. Its antigen is undetermined. This entry is derived from a study of Ad26.COV2.S vaccination and SARS-CoV-2 variants. Study-level findings and limits: Similar non-spike TCR breadth was seen in vaccine and placebo recipients.

Germline V lookup: CDR1 KGHSH, CDR2 LQKENI. The junction had 5 bases not matched to a gene; V was cut back by 6 bases and J by 7 bases. This CDR3 spans 14 amino acids. Data came from immunoSEQ multiplex PCR; TCRdb stores just in-frame clones and leaves some out. The sample shows fewer than 500,000 clones, roughly 91% of them seen only once. Noted treatment: roughly 20 received Ad26.COV2.S at low or high dose, single or two shots; 5 received placebo; per-sample allocation not given. The samples were gathered on day 63 after the first injection of vaccine or placebo. The TCR comes from a person aged 18-60 years who received the Ad26.COV2.S COVID-19 vaccine or a placebo. Material: peripheral blood, obtained in a trial of Ad26.COV2.S vaccine versus placebo. The rearrangement uses TRBV18 and TRBJ1-6; 8 nucleotides match TRBD1. The CDR3 reads CASSANRGNSPLHF. CDR3 coding DNA: TGTGCCAGCTCGGCAAACAGGGGGAATTCACCCCTCCACTTT.